These T cell receptor beta chains were read from a single sample in a study of shared clonotypes between healthy human individuals. Sequenced by immunoSEQ multiplex PCR; TCRdb stores in-frame clones only, minus some. The sample holds some 680,000 clones, about 80% seen once. Material for sequencing was memory CD4+ T cells sorted from blood. All receptors come from a woman in her twenties or thirties in good health. CDR3s include the opening cysteine and the closing phenylalanine or tryptophan. A D gene is named only where the DNA matches it firmly. Only part of the rows carry a size: once, few, many, or a class if the clone is expanded.

size: NA; D: NA; V: TRBV7-2; J: TRBJ1-3; CDR3: CASSLLPGYSGNTIYF; DNA: TGTGCCAGCAGCCTACTGCCCGGTTACTCTGGAAACACCATATATTTT
size: NA; D: TRBD2; V: TRBV28; J: TRBJ2-3; CDR3: CASSFGLAGGTDTQYF; DNA: TGTGCCAGCAGTTTCGGATTAGCGGGAGGAACAGATACGCAGTATTTT
size: few; D: NA; V: TRBV7-9; J: TRBJ1-1; CDR3: CASSLDSDPSKNTEAFF; DNA: TGTGCCAGCAGCTTAGACTCCGACCCTAGCAAGAACACTGAAGCTTTCTTT
size: NA; D: NA; V: TRBV11-3; J: TRBJ2-7; CDR3: CASSRRAGEIYEQYF; DNA: TGTGCCAGCAGCCGAAGGGCGGGTGAAATATACGAGCAGTACTTC
size: NA; D: TRBD1; V: TRBV27; J: TRBJ1-2; CDR3: CASSGTVNYGYTF; DNA: TGTGCCAGCAGCGGGACAGTTAACTATGGCTACACCTTC
size: NA; D: TRBD1; V: TRBV25-1; J: TRBJ2-7; CDR3: CASRGYLRDRGYEQYF; DNA: TGTGCCAGCAGGGGCTATCTTCGGGACAGGGGTTATGAGCAGTACTTC
size: NA; D: NA; V: TRBV21-1; J: TRBJ2-3; CDR3: CASFSTDTQYF; DNA: TGTGCCAGTTTTTCCACAGATACGCAGTATTTT
size: NA; D: NA; V: TRBV7-2; J: TRBJ2-2; CDR3: CASSLRGPATGELFF; DNA: TGTGCCAGCAGCTTACGGGGCCCCGCCACCGGGGAGCTGTTTTTT
size: NA; D: NA; V: TRBV28; J: TRBJ1-2; CDR3: CASRKQGLQNYGYTF; DNA: TGTGCCAGCAGGAAACAGGGTCTCCAAAACTATGGCTACACCTTC
size: NA; D: TRBD2; V: TRBV5-6; J: TRBJ2-3; CDR3: CASTGTSGTTDTQYF; DNA: TGTGCCAGCACCGGGACTAGCGGGACCACAGATACGCAGTATTTT
size: NA; D: TRBD2; V: TRBV14; J: TRBJ2-1; CDR3: CASSGNLAGEQFF; DNA: TGTGCCAGCAGCGGCAATTTAGCGGGAGAACAGTTCTTC
size: NA; D: NA; V: TRBV13; J: TRBJ2-7; CDR3: CASSPWGRKTYEQYF; DNA: TGTGCCAGCAGCCCATGGGGGAGGAAGACCTACGAGCAGTACTTC
size: NA; D: NA; V: TRBV15; J: TRBJ1-5; CDR3: CATSRDPGPGPQHF; DNA: TGTGCCACCAGCAGAGATCCCGGGCCGGGGCCCCAGCATTTT
size: NA; D: NA; V: TRBV28; J: TRBJ2-7; CDR3: CAGGKSSYEQYF; DNA: TGTGCCGGGGGGAAGAGCTCCTACGAGCAGTACTTC
size: NA; D: TRBD1; V: TRBV18; J: TRBJ2-7; CDR3: CASSPQGQGYHEQYF; DNA: TGTGCCAGCTCACCACAAGGACAGGGGTATCACGAGCAGTACTTC
size: few; D: NA; V: TRBV19; J: TRBJ2-7; CDR3: CASSPQEGEQYF; DNA: TGTGCCAGTAGTCCCCAAGAGGGCGAGCAGTACTTC
size: NA; D: TRBD2; V: TRBV7-9; J: TRBJ2-5; CDR3: CASSPELAGETQYF; DNA: TGTGCCAGCAGCCCCGAGCTAGCGGGAGAGACCCAGTACTTC
size: NA; D: TRBD1; V: TRBV20-1; J: TRBJ2-7; CDR3: CSAGGQDF; DNA: TGCAGTGCGGGCGGACAGGACTTC
size: many; D: NA; V: TRBV5-1; J: TRBJ1-3; CDR3: CASSLAGEGNTIYF; DNA: TGCGCCAGCAGCCTAGCAGGGGAAGGAAACACCATATATTTT
size: NA; D: NA; V: TRBV5-1; J: TRBJ1-3; CDR3: CASSLIDFSGNTIYF; DNA: TGCGCCAGCAGCTTGATTGACTTCTCTGGAAACACCATATATTTT
size: NA; D: NA; V: TRBV2; J: TRBJ1-5; CDR3: CASSEQTGDQPQHF; DNA: TGTGCCAGCAGTGAACAGACAGGTGATCAGCCCCAGCATTTT
size: few; D: NA; V: TRBV27; J: TRBJ1-4; CDR3: CASSFGFVF; DNA: TGTGCCAGCAGTTTTGGCTTCGTCTTT
size: many; D: NA; V: TRBV14; J: TRBJ1-1; CDR3: CATDIPGVWTEAFF; DNA: TGTGCCACCGATATCCCCGGGGTCTGGACTGAAGCTTTCTTT
size: many; D: NA; V: TRBV5-1; J: TRBJ2-3; CDR3: CASSRLEGPGTDTQYF; DNA: TGCGCCAGCAGCCGGCTCGAAGGCCCCGGCACAGATACGCAGTATTTT
size: NA; D: NA; V: TRBV6-6; J: TRBJ1-1; CDR3: CASTSLTMNTEAFF; DNA: TGTGCCAGCACCTCGCTGACTATGAACACTGAAGCTTTCTTT
size: few; D: NA; V: TRBV28; J: TRBJ1-5; CDR3: CASSLRGGYSNQPQHF; DNA: TGTGCCAGCAGTTTAAGGGGGGGCTATAGCAATCAGCCCCAGCATTTT
size: NA; D: TRBD1; V: TRBV5-4; J: TRBJ2-2; CDR3: CASISTGVGGELFF; DNA: TGTGCCAGCATCTCCACAGGGGTGGGCGGGGAGCTGTTTTTT
size: NA; D: TRBD2; V: TRBV19; J: TRBJ2-5; CDR3: CASSPFEQREGHWLVETQYF; DNA: TGTGCCAGTAGTCCATTCGAACAGCGGGAGGGCCATTGGTTAGTAGAGACCCAGTACTTC
size: few; D: TRBD2; V: TRBV19; J: TRBJ2-3; CDR3: CATRTSGSTDTQYF; DNA: TGTGCCACCCGGACTAGCGGAAGCACAGATACGCAGTATTTT
size: NA; D: NA; V: TRBV4-1; J: TRBJ1-2; CDR3: CASSYRDGRGYTF; DNA: TGCGCCAGCAGCTACAGAGATGGCCGCGGCTACACCTTC